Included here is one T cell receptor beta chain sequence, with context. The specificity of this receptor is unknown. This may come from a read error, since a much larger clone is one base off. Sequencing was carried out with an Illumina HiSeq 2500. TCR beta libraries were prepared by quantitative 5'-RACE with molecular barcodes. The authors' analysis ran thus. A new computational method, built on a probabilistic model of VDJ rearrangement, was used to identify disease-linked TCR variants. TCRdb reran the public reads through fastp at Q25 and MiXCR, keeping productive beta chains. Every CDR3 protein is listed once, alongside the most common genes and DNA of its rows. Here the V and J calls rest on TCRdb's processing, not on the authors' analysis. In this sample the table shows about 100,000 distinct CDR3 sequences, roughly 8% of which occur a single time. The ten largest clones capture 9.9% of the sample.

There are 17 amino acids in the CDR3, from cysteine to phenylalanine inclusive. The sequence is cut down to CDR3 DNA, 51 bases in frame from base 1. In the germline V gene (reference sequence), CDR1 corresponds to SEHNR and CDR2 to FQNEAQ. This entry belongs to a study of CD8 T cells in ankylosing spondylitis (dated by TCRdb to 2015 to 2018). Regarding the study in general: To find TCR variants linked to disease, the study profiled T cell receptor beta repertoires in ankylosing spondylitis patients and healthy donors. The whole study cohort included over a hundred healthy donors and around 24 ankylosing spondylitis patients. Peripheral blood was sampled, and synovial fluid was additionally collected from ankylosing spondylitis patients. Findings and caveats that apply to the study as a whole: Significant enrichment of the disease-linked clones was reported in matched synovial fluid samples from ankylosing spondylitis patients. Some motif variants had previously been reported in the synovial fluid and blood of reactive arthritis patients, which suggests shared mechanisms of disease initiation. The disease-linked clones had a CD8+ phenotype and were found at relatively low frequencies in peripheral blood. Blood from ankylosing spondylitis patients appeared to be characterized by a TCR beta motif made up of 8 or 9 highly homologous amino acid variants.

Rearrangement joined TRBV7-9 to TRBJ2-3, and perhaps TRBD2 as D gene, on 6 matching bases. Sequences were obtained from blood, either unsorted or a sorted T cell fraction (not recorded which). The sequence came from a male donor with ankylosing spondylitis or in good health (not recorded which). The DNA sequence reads TGTGCCAGCAACTTAGCGGAGGCCCGAGCTTTTGGAGATACGCAGTATTTT. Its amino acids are CASNLAEARAFGDTQYF.